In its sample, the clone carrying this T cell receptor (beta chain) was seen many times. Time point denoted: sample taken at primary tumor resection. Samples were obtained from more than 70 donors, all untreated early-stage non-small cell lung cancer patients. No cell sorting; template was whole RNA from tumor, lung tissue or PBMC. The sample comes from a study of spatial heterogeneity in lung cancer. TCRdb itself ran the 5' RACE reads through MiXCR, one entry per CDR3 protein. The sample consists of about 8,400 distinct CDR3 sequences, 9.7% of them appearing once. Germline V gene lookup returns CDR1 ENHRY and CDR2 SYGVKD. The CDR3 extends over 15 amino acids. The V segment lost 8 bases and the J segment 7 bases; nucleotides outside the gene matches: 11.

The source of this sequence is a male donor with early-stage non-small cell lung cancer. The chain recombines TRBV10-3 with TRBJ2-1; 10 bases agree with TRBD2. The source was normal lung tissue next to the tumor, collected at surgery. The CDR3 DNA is TGTGCCATCGGCCCGCTAGCGGGAGATTTGAATGAGCAGTTCTTC. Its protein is CAIGPLAGDLNEQFF.